The sequence of this T cell receptor (beta chain) was determined in a study of shared clonotypes between healthy human individuals. Naive CD8 isolation took CD45RO-negative cells positively selected for CCR7 and excluded terminally differentiated effector memory CD45RA+ cells. Data came from immunoSEQ multiplex PCR; TCRdb stores just in-frame clones and leaves some out. Altogether around 2.1 million clones are present, approximately 94% being singletons, with the ten largest covering 1.5% to 2%. Per the germline V gene, CDR1 is LNHNV and CDR2 is YYDKDF (reference sequence). V lost 4 bases, J lost 5 bases, and 12 bases lay in between. This CDR3 spans 14 amino acids.

The sequenced material came from naive CD8+ T cells from PBMCs. The chain recombines TRBV15 with TRBJ1-5; D unclear. The TCR originated in a man aged 18 to 35 in good health. Some clones in this sample may be carry-over from other donors' samples. The DNA of the CDR3 is TGTGCCACCAGCATGGCCCAAGAATATCAGCCCCAGCATTTT. Protein: CATSMAQEYQPQHF. The variable domain in full, completed from reference TRBV15 and TRBJ1-5, reads DAMVIQNPRYQVTQFGKPVTLSCSQTLNHNVMYWYQQKSSQAPKLLFHYYDKDFNNEADTPDNFQSRRPNTSFCFLDIRSPGLGDTAMYLCATSMAQEYQPQHFGDGTRLSIL.